A single sample gave rise to the 26 T cell receptor beta chains below, sequenced in a study of regulatory T cells in long-lasting Graves disease. CDR3 regions were amplified by Arm-PCR using iRepertoire HTBI primers to build TCR beta libraries. TCRdb ran MiXCR on the multiplex PCR reads and lists one entry per CDR3 protein. The table records a few hundred thousand distinct CDR3 sequences, roughly 14% of them present only once. Time point: newly diagnosed GD, antithyroid drugs for less than 3 months. The TCR library was made from RNA that had been extracted from PBMCs in TRIzol. These same records also appear under a second study, on T cells in Graves' hyperthyroidism and ophthalmopathy.

The material was peripheral blood mononuclear cells (PBMCs), obtained at new diagnosis, from a patient treated with antithyroid drugs. These receptors originate from a man aged 25-45 years with Graves disease.

In this sample, this clonotype turned up a few times. The chain is built from TRBV25-1 and TRBJ1-2; weak D call: TRBD1 (5 bases). This CDR3 has 14 amino acids. The germline V and J ends were trimmed by 4 bases and 5 bases, with 14 bases remaining between them. In germline, CDR1 is MGHDK, CDR2 SYGVNS. The CDR3 loop is CASSGVAGAYGYTF. The DNA for the CDR3 is TGTGCCAGCAGTGGGGTGGCTGGGGCTTATGGCTACACCTTC.

This clonotype was seen only once. Given a much more abundant clone one base away, this may be a read error. The CDR3 region has the DNA TGCGCCAGCCTAGGAGGGCGGGGGGGCCTGGCAGATACGCAGTATTTT. Its translation: CASLGGRGGLADTQYF. This chain connects TRBV5-1 to TRBJ2-3, with 9 bases aligning to TRBD2. Trimming took 7 bases from V and 4 from J; bases not matched to a gene: 13. The CDR3 spans 16 residues. CDR1 and CDR2 (germline): SGHRS, YFSETQ.

The J gene is TRBJ2-5, the V gene TRBV10-3; D may correspond to TRBD1 or TRBD2 (5 bases each). The CDR3 runs 14 residues. Trimming pared 4 bases from V and 2 bases from J, leaving 11 bases between. Germline V lookup: CDR1 ENHRY, CDR2 SYGVKD. CDR3 sequence: CAISGPEGQETQYF. The CDR3 nucleotides are TGTGCCATCAGTGGGCCCGAGGGGCAAGAGACCCAGTACTTC.

This clonotype was found many times. The genes are TRBV27 and TRBJ2-7; D gene unclear. The CDR3 loop spans 14 amino acids. The germline V gene encodes CDR1 MNHEY and CDR2 SMNVEV (reference sequence). Trimming took off 10 bases at V and 4 bases at J, with 20 bases between the two ends. The CDR3 loop reads CANLPRQGYYEQYF. DNA for the CDR3: TGTGCCAACCTCCCGAGACAAGGGTATTACGAGCAGTACTTC.

This chain links TRBV30 with TRBJ2-1; 15 bases fit TRBD2. CDR3 length: 19 amino acids. Germline assignment: CDR1 GTSNPN and CDR2 SVGIG (reference sequence). V gave up 1 base and J gave up 1 base; unmatched junction bases: 8. The CDR3: CAWSGEWTSGRDSYNEQFF. CDR3 nucleotides: TGTGCCTGGAGTGGAGAATGGACTAGCGGGAGGGATTCCTACAATGAGCAGTTCTTC.

This clonotype was observed at least ten times. This chain connects TRBV27 to TRBJ1-2; 10 bases fit TRBD1. The CDR3 sequence is 14 residues long. Germline V gene lookup returns CDR1 MNHEY and CDR2 SMNVEV (reference sequence). V gave up 4 bases and J gave up 6 bases; unmatched junction bases: 5. Written as DNA, the CDR3 is TGTGCCAGCAGTTGGGACAGGGGAGGAGATGGCTACACCTTC. Translating gives CASSWDRGGDGYTF.

This clonotype appeared many times. The genes are TRBV2 and TRBJ2-5; D is possibly TRBD2 (5 bases). This CDR3 is 13 amino acids long. CDR1 and CDR2 from the germline V gene are SNHLY and FYNNEI. V lost 7 bases and J lost 5, with 14 bases in between. In DNA, the CDR3 is TGTGCCAGCACCGGAATAGCGAGGGAGACCCAGTACTTC. It codes for CASTGIARETQYF.

This clonotype has ten or more counts. The genes are TRBV5-6 and TRBJ1-1; 7 nucleotides line up with TRBD1. Trimming cost V 3 bases and J 7 bases; bases outside gene matches: 9. CDR1 and CDR2 (germline): SGHDT, YYEEEE. CDR3 size: 14 residues. The CDR3 DNA reads as TGTGCCAGCAGCTGGGAAAGGGGGCGAGTTGAAGCTTTCTTT. Protein product: CASSWERGRVEAFF.

With regard to this clonotype: A much larger clone sits a single nucleotide away, making a read error possible. The missing conserved phenylalanine or tryptophan at the end of this CDR3 makes a read error likely. The V and J genes are TRBV29-1 and TRBJ2-3; 8 nucleotides align to TRBD2. CDR3 size: 12 residues. The V gene end was trimmed by 7 bases and the J gene end by 3 bases; junction bases not matched to a gene: 3. The germline gives CDR1 SQVTM, CDR2 ANQGSEA. The CDR3 DNA reads TGCAGCGCGGGGGGGAGGACAGATACGCAGTATTCT. It yields the protein CSAGGRTDTQYS.

This clonotype was observed at least ten times. The chain carries TRBV20-1 and TRBJ2-3, with 7 bases lining up with TRBD1. CDR3 length: 16 residues. Trimming at V came to 4 bases and at J to 0 bases, leaving 10 bases not matched to a gene. The germline gives CDR1 DFQATT, CDR2 SNEGSKA (reference sequence). The DNA of the CDR3 is TGCAGTGCTACAGGCACGGGACAGCCAAGCACAGATACGCAGTATTTT. Translated, it gives CSATGTGQPSTDTQYF.

This clonotype came up a few times. The chain joins TRBV19 to TRBJ2-5, with D uncertain. The CDR3 sequence is 14 residues long. The germline CDR1 and CDR2 sequences are LNHDA and SQIVND (reference sequence). The V end lost 1 base, the J end lost 4 bases, and 10 bases lay between the germline ends. The CDR3 spells CASSIAETSETQYF. The CDR3 DNA follows: TGTGCCAGTAGTATAGCAGAGACTTCAGAGACCCAGTACTTC.

This clonotype was seen only a few times. This chain links TRBV24-1 with TRBJ2-7, with 12 bases aligning to TRBD2. Unmatched junction bases numbered 16, after V lost 3 bases and J lost 5 bases. This CDR3 is built from 19 residues. Germline V gene lookup returns CDR1 KGHDR and CDR2 SFDVKD. The CDR3 sequence is CATSDLGTGRLAGEDEQYF. CDR3 nucleotide sequence: TGTGCCACCAGTGATCTCGGGACAGGGCGACTAGCGGGAGAAGACGAGCAGTACTTC.

Only a few counts were recorded for this clonotype. The rearrangement links TRBV19 to TRBJ1-3; 9 bases are a match to TRBD1. Germline lookup yields CDR1 LNHDA and CDR2 SQIVND (reference sequence). J gave up 4 bases and V 5 bases, and 9 bases lay outside the gene matches. This CDR3 is 16 amino acids long. The CDR3, as DNA: TGTGCCAGTAGTCCGGGACAGGGTCTTTCGGGAAACACCATATATTTT. Translating it yields CASSPGQGLSGNTIYF.

The V gene is TRBV6-2 or TRBV6-3, the J gene TRBJ2-5, with TRBD2 identical over 7 bases. Germline values: CDR1 MNHEY, CDR2 SVGEGT. V shed 6 bases and J 5 bases; nucleotides not matched to a gene: 12. There are 15 residues in the CDR3. The CDR3 DNA is TGTGCCAGCAGCCCCGGACTAGGGAGTTGGGAGACCCAGTACTTC. Encoded protein: CASSPGLGSWETQYF.

Only a few counts were recorded for this clonotype. The rearrangement joins TRBV11-2 to TRBJ1-2; D unclear. The V gene's germline CDR1 is SGHAT and CDR2 FQNNGV. CDR3 length equals 15 residues. Between the trimmed V and J ends, which lost 0 bases and 0 bases, there was a span of 8 bases. For the CDR3, the DNA is TGTGCCAGCAGCTTAGAACGGGGAGCTAACTATGGCTACACCTTC. This encodes CASSLERGANYGYTF.

This clonotype was detected many times. V and J are TRBV20-1 and TRBJ2-5; D may be TRBD1 or TRBD2 (5 bases each). Germline V CDR1 and CDR2: DFQATT, SNEGSKA (reference sequence). Trimming left V 6 bases short and J 5 bases short, with 13 bases between. This CDR3 has 12 residues. CDR3 in amino acids: CSAERGAETQYF. CDR3 in DNA: TGCAGTGCGGAGAGAGGGGCGGAGACCCAGTACTTC.

The table lists this clonotype with a few counts. This chain connects TRBV20-1 to TRBJ2-3, with TRBD2 identical over 8 bases. The ends lost 6 bases at V and 7 bases at J; junction bases unmatched: 9. Per the germline V gene, CDR1 is DFQATT and CDR2 is SNEGSKA (reference sequence). The CDR3 length is 13 residues. The chain's CDR3 is CSATGGGLNTQYF. CDR3 nucleotide sequence: TGCAGTGCGACGGGGGGGGGCCTGAATACGCAGTATTTT.

Ten or more counts support this clonotype. The gene calls are TRBV7-8 and TRBJ2-1, with 10 bases identical to TRBD2. The CDR3 runs to 16 residues. The germline gives CDR1 SGHVS, CDR2 FQNEAQ. V trimming: 3 bases; J trimming: 5 bases; junction bases outside the gene matches: 7. The CDR3, as DNA: TGTGCCAGCAGCTTTCGGACTAGCGGAAGCGACAATGAGCAGTTCTTC. Translating gives CASSFRTSGSDNEQFF.

The CDR3 DNA is TGCGCCAGCAGCCCGTTACTAGCGGGAGGCTCAGATACGCAGTATTTT. This encodes CASSPLLAGGSDTQYF. The chain carries TRBV4-1 and TRBJ2-3; TRBD2 matches at 12 bases. The germline CDR1 and CDR2 sequences are MGHRA and YSYEKL. The CDR3 spans 16 residues. Trimming cost V 4 bases and J 4 bases; bases outside gene matches: 6.

Concerning this clonotype: A much more abundant neighbour one base away suggests this may be a read error. The genes are TRBV19 and TRBJ1-1; D is unresolved. The V end lost 8 bases, the J end lost 1 base, and 5 bases lay between the germline ends. The CDR3 covers 11 residues. Looked up from germline, CDR1 is LNHDA and CDR2 is SQIVND (reference sequence). The DNA of the CDR3 is TGTGCCAGTGTAGGGAACACTGAAGCTTTCTTT. The encoded protein is CASVGNTEAFF.

Many counts were recorded for this clonotype. The J gene is TRBJ2-1, the V gene TRBV10-1; possible D gene TRBD1, 5 bases. Germline V gene lookup returns CDR1 WNHNN and CDR2 SYGVQD (reference sequence). The CDR3 is 15 residues long. With 4 bases removed from V and 3 bases from J, the gap between germline ends came to 13 bases. The CDR3 loop is CASSGPPGRYNEQFF. The CDR3 DNA sequence: TGCGCCAGCAGTGGGCCCCCAGGGCGCTACAATGAGCAGTTCTTC.

The table lists this clonotype with many counts. V usage is TRBV29-1 and J usage is TRBJ2-3; D may match TRBD1 or TRBD2 (6 bases each). The length of the CDR3 is 15 residues. Germline V CDR1 and CDR2: SQVTM, ANQGSEA. V lost 5 bases and J 0 bases, leaving 15 bases between the germline ends. CDR3 in amino acids: CSVPRGVTSTDTQYF. CDR3 DNA: TGCAGCGTTCCAAGGGGGGTGACTAGCACAGATACGCAGTATTTT.

Concerning this clonotype: One end of the junction does not line up with germline, which may come from a read error. V is TRBV5-6 and J is TRBJ2-1, with D possibly being TRBD2 (6 bases). The CDR3 consists of 11 residues. The germline CDR1 and CDR2 sequences are SGHDT and YYEEEE. The CDR3 sequence: CRVREDNEQFF. CDR3 in DNA: TGCCGGGTGCGGGAAGACAATGAGCAGTTCTTC.

This clonotype was seen ten or more times. The chain recombines TRBV7-9 with TRBJ1-2; 9 nucleotides agree with TRBD1. From germline, CDR1 is SEHNR and CDR2 FQNEAQ (reference sequence). Trimming removed 6 bases from V and 3 bases from J; junction bases left unmatched: 11. The CDR3 is 16 amino acids. This CDR3 is CASSSQATGGYYGYTF. CDR3 bases: TGTGCCAGCAGTTCCCAAGCCACAGGGGGCTACTATGGCTACACCTTC.

The sample holds many counts of this clonotype. This chain links TRBV6-1 with TRBJ1-5; 9 bases are shared with TRBD1. The CDR3 spans 16 residues. CDR1 is MNHNS and CDR2 is SASEGT in the germline V gene. J was trimmed by 4 bases and V by 4 bases; bases with no gene match: 8. The CDR3 DNA sequence: TGTGCCAGCAGTGGCCGGGACAGGGCAGGGAATCAGCCCCAGCATTTT. This sequence encodes CASSGRDRAGNQPQHF.

The sample holds many counts of this clonotype. The rearrangement links TRBV24-1 to TRBJ2-2; TRBD2 matches 11 bases. The CDR3 spans 18 residues. The V segment lost 2 bases and the J segment 1 base; nucleotides outside the gene matches: 5. The germline V gene encodes CDR1 KGHDR and CDR2 SFDVKD. The CDR3 DNA is TGTGCCACCAGTGATTCTAGCGGGAGGCGCCAGAACACCGGGGAGCTGTTTTTT. This sequence encodes CATSDSSGRRQNTGELFF.